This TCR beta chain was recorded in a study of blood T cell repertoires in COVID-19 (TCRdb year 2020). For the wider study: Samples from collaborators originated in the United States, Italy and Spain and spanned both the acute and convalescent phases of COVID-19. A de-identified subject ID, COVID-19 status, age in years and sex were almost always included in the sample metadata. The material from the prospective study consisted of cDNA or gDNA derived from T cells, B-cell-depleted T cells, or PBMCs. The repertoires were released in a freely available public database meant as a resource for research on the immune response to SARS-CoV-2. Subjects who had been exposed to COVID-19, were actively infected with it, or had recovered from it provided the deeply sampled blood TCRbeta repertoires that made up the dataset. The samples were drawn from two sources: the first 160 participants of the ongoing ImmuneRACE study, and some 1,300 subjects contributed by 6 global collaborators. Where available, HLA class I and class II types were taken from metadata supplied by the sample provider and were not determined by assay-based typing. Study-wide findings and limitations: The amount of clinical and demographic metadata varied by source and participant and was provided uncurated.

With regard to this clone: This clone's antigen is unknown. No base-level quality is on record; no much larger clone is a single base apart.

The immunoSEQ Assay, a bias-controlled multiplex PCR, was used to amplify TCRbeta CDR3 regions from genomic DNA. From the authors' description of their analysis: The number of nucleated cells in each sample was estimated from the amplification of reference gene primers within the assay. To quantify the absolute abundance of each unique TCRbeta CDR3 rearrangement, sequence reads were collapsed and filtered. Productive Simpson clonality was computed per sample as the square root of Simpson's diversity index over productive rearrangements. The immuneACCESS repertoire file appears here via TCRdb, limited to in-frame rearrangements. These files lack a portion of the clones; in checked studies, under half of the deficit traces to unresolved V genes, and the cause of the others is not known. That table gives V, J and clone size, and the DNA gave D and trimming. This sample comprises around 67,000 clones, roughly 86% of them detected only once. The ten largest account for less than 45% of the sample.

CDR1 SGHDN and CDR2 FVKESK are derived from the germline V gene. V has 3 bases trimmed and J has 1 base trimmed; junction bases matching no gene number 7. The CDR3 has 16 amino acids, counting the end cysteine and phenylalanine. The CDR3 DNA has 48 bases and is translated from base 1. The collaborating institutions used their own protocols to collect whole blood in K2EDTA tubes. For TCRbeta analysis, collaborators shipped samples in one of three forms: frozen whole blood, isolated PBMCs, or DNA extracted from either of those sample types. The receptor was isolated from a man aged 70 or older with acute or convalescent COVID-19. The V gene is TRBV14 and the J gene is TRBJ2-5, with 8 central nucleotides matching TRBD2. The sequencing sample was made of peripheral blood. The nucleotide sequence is TGTGCCAGCAGCCACCCAAGAACTAGCGGCCAAGAGACCCAGTACTTC. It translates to CASSHPRTSGQETQYF.